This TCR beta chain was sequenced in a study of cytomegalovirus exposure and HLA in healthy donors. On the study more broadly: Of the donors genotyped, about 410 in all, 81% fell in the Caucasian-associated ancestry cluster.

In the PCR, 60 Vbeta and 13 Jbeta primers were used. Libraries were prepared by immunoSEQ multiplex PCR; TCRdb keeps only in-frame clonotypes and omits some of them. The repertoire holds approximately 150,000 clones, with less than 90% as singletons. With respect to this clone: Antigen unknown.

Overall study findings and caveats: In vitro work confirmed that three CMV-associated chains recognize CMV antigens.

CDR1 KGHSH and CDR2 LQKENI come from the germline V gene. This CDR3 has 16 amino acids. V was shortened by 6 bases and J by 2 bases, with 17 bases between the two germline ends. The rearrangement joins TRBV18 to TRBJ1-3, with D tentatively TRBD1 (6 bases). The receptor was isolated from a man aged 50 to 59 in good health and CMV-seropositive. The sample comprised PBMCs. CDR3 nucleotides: TGTGCCAGCTCGCCCAGCAGGGGAAGTCCTGGAAACACCATATATTTT. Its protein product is CASSPSRGSPGNTIYF.